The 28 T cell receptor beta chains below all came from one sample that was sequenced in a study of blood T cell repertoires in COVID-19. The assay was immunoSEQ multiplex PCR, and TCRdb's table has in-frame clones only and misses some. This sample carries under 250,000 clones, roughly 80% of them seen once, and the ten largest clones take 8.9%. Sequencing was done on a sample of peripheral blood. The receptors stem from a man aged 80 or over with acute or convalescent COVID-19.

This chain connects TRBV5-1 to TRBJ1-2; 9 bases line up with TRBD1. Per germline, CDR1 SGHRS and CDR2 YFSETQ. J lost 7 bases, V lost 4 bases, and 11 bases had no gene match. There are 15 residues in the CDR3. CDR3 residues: CASSEPGQGTSGYTF. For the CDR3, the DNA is TGCGCCAGCAGCGAACCGGGACAGGGAACATCTGGCTACACCTTC.

CDR3 protein: CASTRLAVSTDTQYF. In DNA, the CDR3 is TGTGCCAGCACCCGATTAGCGGTGAGCACAGATACGCAGTATTTT. The chain employs TRBV9 and TRBJ2-3, with a weak D call TRBD2 (6 bases). Looked up from germline, CDR1 is SGDLS and CDR2 is YYNGEE. The germline V and J ends were trimmed by 6 bases and 0 bases, with 14 bases remaining between them. The CDR3 has 15 amino acids.

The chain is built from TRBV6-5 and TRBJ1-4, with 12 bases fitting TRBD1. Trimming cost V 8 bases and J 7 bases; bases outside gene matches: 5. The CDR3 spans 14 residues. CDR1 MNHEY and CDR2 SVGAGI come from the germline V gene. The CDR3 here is CASLGTGGVEKLFF. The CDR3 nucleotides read TGTGCCAGCCTTGGGACAGGGGGCGTTGAAAAACTGTTTTTT.

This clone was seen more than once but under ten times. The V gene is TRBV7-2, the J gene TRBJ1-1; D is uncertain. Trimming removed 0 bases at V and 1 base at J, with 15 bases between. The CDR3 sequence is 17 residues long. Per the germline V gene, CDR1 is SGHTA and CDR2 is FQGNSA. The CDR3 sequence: CASSLALRLASNTEAFF. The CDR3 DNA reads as TGTGCCAGCAGCTTAGCGCTGCGACTAGCGTCGAACACTGAAGCTTTCTTT.

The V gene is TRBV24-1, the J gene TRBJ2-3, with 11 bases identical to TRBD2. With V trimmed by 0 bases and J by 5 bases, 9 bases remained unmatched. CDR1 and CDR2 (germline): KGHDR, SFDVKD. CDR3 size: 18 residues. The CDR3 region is CATSDLPDSGRAGDTQYF. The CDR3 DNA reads TGTGCCACCAGTGATTTGCCGGATAGCGGGAGGGCCGGAGATACGCAGTATTTT.

CDR3: CASSLVVTRFTGELFF. In nucleotides, the CDR3 is TGCGCCAGCAGCTTGGTTGTGACTAGGTTTACCGGGGAGCTGTTTTTT. V is TRBV5-1 and J is TRBJ2-2; tentative D call: TRBD2 (6 bases). Per germline, CDR1 SGHRS and CDR2 YFSETQ. Trimming removed 0 bases at V and 5 bases at J, with 14 bases between. The CDR3 covers 16 residues.

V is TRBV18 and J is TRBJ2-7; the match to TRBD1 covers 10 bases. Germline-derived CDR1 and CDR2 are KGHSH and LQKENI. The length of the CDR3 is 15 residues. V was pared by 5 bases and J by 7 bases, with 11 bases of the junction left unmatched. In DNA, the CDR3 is TGTGCCAGCTCATTAGGGACAGGGGCAGTAGAAGAGCAGTACTTC. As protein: CASSLGTGAVEEQYF.

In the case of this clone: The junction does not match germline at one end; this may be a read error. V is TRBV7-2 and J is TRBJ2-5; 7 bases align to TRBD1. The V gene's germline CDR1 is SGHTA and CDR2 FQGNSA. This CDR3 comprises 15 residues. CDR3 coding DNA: TGTGCCAGCAGCTTAGGTGGGACAGCTCAAGAGGCCCAGTACTTC. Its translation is CASSLGGTAQEAQYF.

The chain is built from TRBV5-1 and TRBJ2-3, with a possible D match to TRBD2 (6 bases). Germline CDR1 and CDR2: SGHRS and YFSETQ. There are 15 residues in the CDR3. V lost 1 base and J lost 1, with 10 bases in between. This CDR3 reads CASSLWGDRTDTQYF. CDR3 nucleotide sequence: TGCGCCAGCAGCTTGTGGGGGGACCGCACAGATACGCAGTATTTT. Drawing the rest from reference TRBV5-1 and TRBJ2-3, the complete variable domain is KAGVTQTPRYLIKTRGQQVTLSCSPISGHRSVSWYQQTPGQGLQFLFEYFSETQRNKGNFPGRFSGRQFSNSRSEMNVSTLELGDSALYLCASSLWGDRTDTQYFGPGTRLTVL.

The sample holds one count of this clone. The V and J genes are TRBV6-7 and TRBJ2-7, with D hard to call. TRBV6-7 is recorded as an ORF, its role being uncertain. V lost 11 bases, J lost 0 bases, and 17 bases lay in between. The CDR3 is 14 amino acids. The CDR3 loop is CAPHHPISSYEQYF. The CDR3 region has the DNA TGTGCCCCCCACCACCCGATTAGCTCCTACGAGCAGTACTTC.

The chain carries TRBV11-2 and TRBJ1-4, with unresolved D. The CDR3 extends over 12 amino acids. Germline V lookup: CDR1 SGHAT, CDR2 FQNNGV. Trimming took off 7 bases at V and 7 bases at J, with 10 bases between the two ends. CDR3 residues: CASTSRGEKLFF. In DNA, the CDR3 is TGTGCCAGCACCTCACGGGGTGAAAAACTGTTTTTT. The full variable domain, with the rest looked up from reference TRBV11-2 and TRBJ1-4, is EAGVAQSPRYKIIEKRQSVAFWCNPISGHATLYWYQQILGQGPKLLIQFQNNGVVDDSQLPKDRFSAERLKGVDSTLKIQPAKLEDSAVYLCASTSRGEKLFFGSGTQLSVL.

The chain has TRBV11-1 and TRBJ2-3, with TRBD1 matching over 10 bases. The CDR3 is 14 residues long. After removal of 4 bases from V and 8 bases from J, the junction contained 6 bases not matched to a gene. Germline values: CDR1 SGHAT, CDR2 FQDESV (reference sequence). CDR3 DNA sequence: TGTGCCAGCAGCTGCGGACAGGGGGGGTGTACGCAGTATTTT. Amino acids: CASSCGQGGCTQYF.

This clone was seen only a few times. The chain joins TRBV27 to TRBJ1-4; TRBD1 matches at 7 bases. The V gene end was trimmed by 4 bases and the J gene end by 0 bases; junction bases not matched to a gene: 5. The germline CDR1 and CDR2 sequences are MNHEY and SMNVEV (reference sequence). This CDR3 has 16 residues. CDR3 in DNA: TGTGCCAGCAGTTCCTACGGGACAGCAACTAATGAAAAACTGTTTTTT. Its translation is CASSSYGTATNEKLFF.

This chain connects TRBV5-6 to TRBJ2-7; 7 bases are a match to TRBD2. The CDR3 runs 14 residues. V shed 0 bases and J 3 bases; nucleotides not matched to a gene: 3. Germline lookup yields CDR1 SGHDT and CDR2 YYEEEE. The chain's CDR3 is CASSLAWGGYEQYF. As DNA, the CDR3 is TGTGCCAGCAGCTTGGCCTGGGGGGGCTACGAGCAGTACTTC.

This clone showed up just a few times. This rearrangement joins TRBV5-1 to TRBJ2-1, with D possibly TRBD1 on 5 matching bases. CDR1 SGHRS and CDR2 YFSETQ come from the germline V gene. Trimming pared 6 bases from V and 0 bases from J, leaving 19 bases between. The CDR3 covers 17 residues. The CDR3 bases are TGCGCCAGCAATTATATTACAGGCCGCCTCTCCTACAATGAGCAGTTCTTC. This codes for CASNYITGRLSYNEQFF. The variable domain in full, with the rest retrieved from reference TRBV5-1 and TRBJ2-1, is KAGVTQTPRYLIKTRGQQVTLSCSPISGHRSVSWYQQTPGQGLQFLFEYFSETQRNKGNFPGRFSGRQFSNSRSEMNVSTLELGDSALYLCASNYITGRLSYNEQFFGPGTRLTVL.

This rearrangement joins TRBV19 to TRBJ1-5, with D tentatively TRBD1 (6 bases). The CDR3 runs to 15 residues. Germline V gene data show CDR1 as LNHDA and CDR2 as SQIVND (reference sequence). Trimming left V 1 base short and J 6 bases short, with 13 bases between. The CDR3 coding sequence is TGTGCCAGTAGTATAGTGGGGGCGCAGGGTCAGCCCCAGCATTTT. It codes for CASSIVGAQGQPQHF.

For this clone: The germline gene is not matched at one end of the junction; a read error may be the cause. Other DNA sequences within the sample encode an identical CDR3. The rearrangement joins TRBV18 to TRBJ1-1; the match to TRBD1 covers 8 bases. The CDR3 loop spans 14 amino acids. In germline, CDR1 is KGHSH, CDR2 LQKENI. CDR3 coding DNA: TGTGCCAGCTCCCGGACAGGGAAGGACACTGAAGCCTTCTTT. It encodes CASSRTGKDTEAFF.

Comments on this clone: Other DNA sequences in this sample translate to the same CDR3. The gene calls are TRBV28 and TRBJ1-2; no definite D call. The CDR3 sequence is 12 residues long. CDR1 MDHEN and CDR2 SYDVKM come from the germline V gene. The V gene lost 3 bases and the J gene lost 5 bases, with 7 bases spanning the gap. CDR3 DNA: TGTGCCAGCAGTTTGGGAGGGTATGGCTACACCTTC. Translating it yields CASSLGGYGYTF.

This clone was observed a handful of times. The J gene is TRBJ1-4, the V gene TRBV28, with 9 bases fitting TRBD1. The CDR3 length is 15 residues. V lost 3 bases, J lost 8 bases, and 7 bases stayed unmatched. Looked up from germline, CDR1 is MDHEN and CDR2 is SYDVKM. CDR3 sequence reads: CASSFLTGGIEKLFF. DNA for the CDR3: TGTGCCAGCAGTTTCCTGACAGGGGGTATCGAAAAACTGTTTTTT. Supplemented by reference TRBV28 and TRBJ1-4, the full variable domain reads DVKVTQSSRYLVKRTGEKVFLECVQDMDHENMFWYRQDPGLGLRLIYFSYDVKMKEKGDIPEGYSVSREKKERFSLILESASTNQTSMYLCASSFLTGGIEKLFFGSGTQLSVL.

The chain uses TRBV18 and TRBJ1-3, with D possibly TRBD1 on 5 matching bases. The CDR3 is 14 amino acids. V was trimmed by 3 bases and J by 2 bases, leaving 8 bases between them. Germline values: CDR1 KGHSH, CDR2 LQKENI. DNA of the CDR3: TGTGCCAGCTCACCCTTGGACACTGGAAACACCATATATTTT. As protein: CASSPLDTGNTIYF.

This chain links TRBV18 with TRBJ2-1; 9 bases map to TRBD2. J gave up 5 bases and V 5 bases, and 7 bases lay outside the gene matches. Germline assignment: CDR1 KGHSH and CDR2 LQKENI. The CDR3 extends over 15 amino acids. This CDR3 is CASSIGTSRNNEQFF. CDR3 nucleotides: TGTGCCAGCTCAATAGGGACTAGCAGGAACAATGAGCAGTTCTTC.

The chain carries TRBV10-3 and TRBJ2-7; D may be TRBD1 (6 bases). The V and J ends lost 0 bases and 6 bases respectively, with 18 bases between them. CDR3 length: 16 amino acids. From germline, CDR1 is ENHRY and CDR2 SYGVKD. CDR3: CAISESQGQGIGEQYF. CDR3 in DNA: TGTGCCATCAGTGAGTCGCAGGGGCAGGGAATAGGCGAGCAGTACTTC.

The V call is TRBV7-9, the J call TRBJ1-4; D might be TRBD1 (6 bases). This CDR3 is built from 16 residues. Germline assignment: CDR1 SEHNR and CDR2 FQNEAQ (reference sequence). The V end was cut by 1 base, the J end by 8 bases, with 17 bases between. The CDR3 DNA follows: TGTGCCAGCAGCTTAGGCGGCAGGGGAAATCGGGAAAAACTGTTTTTT. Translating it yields CASSLGGRGNREKLFF.

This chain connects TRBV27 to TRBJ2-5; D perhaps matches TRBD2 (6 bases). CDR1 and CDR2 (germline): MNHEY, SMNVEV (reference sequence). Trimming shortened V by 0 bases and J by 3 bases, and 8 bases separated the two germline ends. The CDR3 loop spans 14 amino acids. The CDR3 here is CASSLSSGEETQYF. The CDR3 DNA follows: TGTGCCAGCAGTTTATCGTCGGGGGAAGAGACCCAGTACTTC.

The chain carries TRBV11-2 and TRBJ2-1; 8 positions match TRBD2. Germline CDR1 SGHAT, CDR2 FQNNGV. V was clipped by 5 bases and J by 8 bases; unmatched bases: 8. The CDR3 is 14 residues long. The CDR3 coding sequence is TGTGCCAGCAGCCTGGGGACTAGTACGGATGAGCAGTTCTTC. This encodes CASSLGTSTDEQFF.

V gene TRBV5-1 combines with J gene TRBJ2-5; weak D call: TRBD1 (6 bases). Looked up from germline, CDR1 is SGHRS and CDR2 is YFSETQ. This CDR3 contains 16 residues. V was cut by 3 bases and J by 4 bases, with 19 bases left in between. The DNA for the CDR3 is TGCGCCAGCAGCTCGACAGGATTCCTCCTGAGAGAGACCCAGTACTTC. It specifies CASSSTGFLLRETQYF.

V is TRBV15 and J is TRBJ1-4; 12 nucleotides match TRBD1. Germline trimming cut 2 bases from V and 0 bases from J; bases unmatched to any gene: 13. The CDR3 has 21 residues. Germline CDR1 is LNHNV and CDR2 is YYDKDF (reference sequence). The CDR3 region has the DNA TGTGCCACCAGCAGACGGATCATTGGGACAGGGGGCCCTGCAACTAATGAAAAACTGTTTTTT. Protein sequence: CATSRRIIGTGGPATNEKLFF.

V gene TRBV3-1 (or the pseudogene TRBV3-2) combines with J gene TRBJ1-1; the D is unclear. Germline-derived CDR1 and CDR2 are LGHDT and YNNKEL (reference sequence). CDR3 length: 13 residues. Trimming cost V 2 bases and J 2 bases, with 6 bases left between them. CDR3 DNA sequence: TGTGCCAGCAGCCAACGGTCAAACACTGAAGCTTTCTTT. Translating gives CASSQRSNTEAFF.